These 11 T cell receptor beta chains originate from one sample sequenced in a study of T cell clonality in common variable immunodeficiency. Using immunoSEQ multiplex PCR, the repertoire was profiled, and TCRdb retains in-frame clones only, with some absent. The sample yields about 52,000 clones, without any singletons. Material for sequencing was peripheral blood mononuclear cells. The receptors stem from a person between 18 and 69 years old in good health.

The table lists this clone with many counts. The CDR3 goes on 3 residues after the read ends, and that part is filled in from the germline J gene. This chain joins TRBV20-1 and TRBJ2-1; 8 bases are shared with TRBD2. V shed 1 base and J 8 bases; nucleotides not matched to a gene: 16. CDR3 length: 17 residues. Germline assignment: CDR1 DFQATT and CDR2 SNEGSKA (reference sequence). The covered CDR3 bases are TGCAGTGCTAGAGGGCCCACCGGTAGCGGGAAGGCGTATGAG. Protein sequence: CSARGPTGSGKAYE. In full, the CDR3 is CSARGPTGSGKAYEQFF.

In its sample, this clone was seen a few times. Other DNA sequences from this sample encode an identical CDR3 as well. This CDR3 is CASSQDSSSGANVLTF. CDR3 DNA, as far as it was read: TGTGCCAGCTCCCAAGACAGTAGCTCTGGGGCCAACGTC. The rearrangement joins TRBV18 to TRBJ2-6; D perhaps matches TRBD1 (5 bases). The DNA ends 3 residues before the CDR3 does, and the rest of the CDR3 is filled in from the germline J gene. Trimming left V 6 bases short and J 0 bases short, with 12 bases between. The CDR3 runs to 16 residues. Germline V gene data show CDR1 as KGHSH and CDR2 as LQKENI.

This clone was recorded many times. The germline gene is not matched at one end of the junction; a read error may be the cause. The read ends 3 residues before the CDR3 terminus; that terminus is restored from the germline J gene. This chain links TRBV14 with TRBJ2-3; D perhaps matches TRBD1 (6 bases). Per the germline V gene, CDR1 is SGHDN and CDR2 is FVKESK. CDR3 size: 16 residues. The sequenced CDR3 bases are TGTGCCAGCAGTCAAGGGCGAGGGGGACCCACAGATACG. Translating gives CASSQGRGGPTDT. The CDR3 reads in full as CASSQGRGGPTDTQYF.

A few counts support this clone. The read ends 3 residues early relative to the CDR3; the germline J gene fills the gap. J is TRBJ1-2 and V is TRBV20-1; possibly TRBD1 for D (5 bases). CDR3 length equals 19 residues. Germline loops: CDR1 DFQATT, CDR2 SNEGSKA (reference sequence). CDR3 DNA (partial): TGCAGTGCTAGAGGGGTGGGACTAGCGGGAGGGAGCTCCTACAATGAC. It codes for CSARGVGLAGGSSYND. The entire CDR3 protein reads CSARGVGLAGGSSYNDYTF.

This clone was picked up many times. The read is 3 residues too short to cover the CDR3 end, so that end is filled in from the germline J gene. The chain joins TRBV29-1 to TRBJ1-1; the D is unclear. This CDR3 is 11 amino acids long. Germline V gene data show CDR1 as SQVTM and CDR2 as ANQGSEA. V was pared by 4 bases and J by 2 bases, with 5 bases between. The covered CDR3 bases are TGCAGCGTTGCACTCAACACTGAA. Its translation: CSVALNTE. The full-length CDR3 reads as CSVALNTEAFF.

Partial CDR3 DNA: TGTGCCAGTAGTATTGGTGATCACTATAATTCACCG. Amino acid sequence: CASSIGDHYNSP. The CDR3, in full, reads CASSIGDHYNSPLFF. The chain recombines TRBV19 with TRBJ2-2, with D hard to call. Read sequence stops 3 residues before the CDR3 end, and the germline J gene provides the missing end. The CDR3 runs to 15 residues. Germline CDR1 LNHDA, CDR2 SQIVND (reference sequence).

In this sample, this clone turned up many times. The read terminates 3 residues before the CDR3 end, so the remaining end is supplied by the germline J gene. J is TRBJ1-6 and V is TRBV4-2; a possible D gene is TRBD1 (5 bases). Germline V gene lookup returns CDR1 LGHNA and CDR2 YNFKEQ. This CDR3 is built from 14 residues. The ends were cut back, 1 base at V and 5 bases at J, with 6 bases in the middle. The CDR3 sequence: CASSQARDNSPLHF. CDR3 bases read: TGTGCCAGCAGCCAAGCCAGGGATAATTCACCC.

This clone appeared many times. The read ends 3 residues shy of where the CDR3 ends; the end is completed using the germline J gene. The chain uses TRBV7-8 and TRBJ2-3; 10 bases map to TRBD2. Trimming cost V 3 bases and J 2 bases; bases outside gene matches: 8. This CDR3 region has 17 residues. Germline V CDR1 and CDR2: SGHVS, FQNEAQ. The CDR3 here is CASSFEAGGITTDTQYF. CDR3 bases read: TGTGCCAGCAGCTTCGAAGCGGGGGGGATTACCACAGATACG.

This clone was detected ten times or more. The read terminates 3 residues ahead of where the CDR3 ends, so the germline J gene completes it. This sequence joins TRBV20-1 and TRBJ1-3; TRBD1 agrees at 10 bases. This CDR3 has 15 amino acids. J was trimmed by 0 bases and V by 5 bases; bases with no gene match: 4. The germline V gene has CDR1 DFQATT and CDR2 SNEGSKA (reference sequence). CDR3 loop: CSAGDRGSSGNTIYF. CDR3 bases read: TGCAGTGCTGGGGACAGGGGATCCTCTGGAAACACC.

The table lists this clone with many counts. The CDR3 is cut off 3 residues early in the read; its end comes from the germline J gene. The chain has TRBV5-1 and TRBJ1-1; D is perhaps TRBD1 (6 bases). The germline V and J ends were trimmed by 4 bases and 7 bases, with 14 bases remaining between them. The CDR3 is 13 residues long. Per germline, CDR1 SGHRS and CDR2 YFSETQ. The CDR3 sequence is CASSPDRTYEAFF. CDR3 bases read: TGCGCCAGCAGCCCGGACAGAACCTATGAA.

This clone was counted ten times or more. Sequencing ends 3 residues short of the CDR3 end; the germline J gene provides the rest. This chain uses TRBV6-2 or TRBV6-3 with TRBJ2-1; 11 nucleotides match TRBD2. CDR1 and CDR2 from the germline V gene are MNHEY and SVGEGT. Trimming removed 2 bases from V and 6 bases from J; junction bases left unmatched: 6. The CDR3 runs to 16 residues. The CDR3 loop reads CASSYGLAGGFNEQFF. The CDR3 DNA, read in part, is TGTGCCAGCAGTTACGGCCTAGCGGGGGGTTTCAATGAG.